A selection of T cell receptor beta chains follows, all from one sample in a study of response to subunit inactivated influenza vaccine. One entry per CDR3 protein, called by TCRdb with MiXCR from the RT-PCR reads. This repertoire shows roughly 550,000 distinct CDR3 sequences, roughly 23% found once; its top ten account for 2.5% to 3%. The same sample was also used in a study of T cells expressing NK-cell markers.

The input for sequencing was CD4+ T cells sorted from PBMCs, taken about 12 days after vaccination. The receptors were gathered from a man aged 45-65 years who received an inactivated influenza vaccine. CDR3s include the opening cysteine and the closing phenylalanine or tryptophan. A D gene is named only where the DNA matches it firmly. Clone size is shown for a subset of rows, as once, few, many or a class of expanded clone.

CDR3aa: CASSDGQGWGAKNIQYF
abundance: .
d_gene: TRBD1
v_gene: TRBV6-1
j_gene: TRBJ2-4

CDR3aa: CASSRTGRTHEQYF
abundance: .
d_gene: TRBD1
v_gene: TRBV5-1
j_gene: TRBJ2-7

CDR3aa: CASSFRLAGTTDTQYF
abundance: many
d_gene: TRBD2
v_gene: TRBV5-5
j_gene: TRBJ2-3

CDR3aa: CASSTHGPGDTQYF
abundance: .
d_gene: .
v_gene: TRBV6-2/TRBV6-3
j_gene: TRBJ2-3

CDR3aa: CASSRQGKYEQYF
abundance: many
d_gene: TRBD1
v_gene: TRBV7-8
j_gene: TRBJ2-7

CDR3aa: CSANALPGTTF
abundance: many
d_gene: .
v_gene: TRBV20-1
j_gene: TRBJ1-2

CDR3aa: CASSTGPVNTEAFF
abundance: many
d_gene: TRBD1
v_gene: TRBV5-1
j_gene: TRBJ1-1

CDR3aa: CASSGRFSSYEQYF
abundance: .
d_gene: .
v_gene: TRBV6-1
j_gene: TRBJ2-7

CDR3aa: CASGGQVGTEAFF
abundance: few
d_gene: TRBD1
v_gene: TRBV19
j_gene: TRBJ1-1

CDR3aa: CATSNRDSFNEKLFF
abundance: .
d_gene: TRBD1
v_gene: TRBV24-1
j_gene: TRBJ1-4

CDR3aa: CASSLQGRDEKLFF
abundance: .
d_gene: TRBD1
v_gene: TRBV7-9
j_gene: TRBJ1-4

CDR3aa: CATSDDRTGSLDEQYF
abundance: few
d_gene: TRBD1
v_gene: TRBV24-1
j_gene: TRBJ2-7

CDR3aa: CASSALGRLAKNIQYF
abundance: .
d_gene: .
v_gene: TRBV7-2
j_gene: TRBJ2-4

CDR3aa: CSASPRLDTDTQYF
abundance: many
d_gene: .
v_gene: TRBV29-1
j_gene: TRBJ2-3

CDR3aa: CASLAGGVGELFF
abundance: few
d_gene: TRBD2
v_gene: TRBV5-6
j_gene: TRBJ2-2

CDR3aa: CASRSGGGTDTQYF
abundance: many
d_gene: TRBD2
v_gene: TRBV4-1
j_gene: TRBJ2-3

CDR3aa: CASSLSGYEQYF
abundance: many
d_gene: .
v_gene: TRBV28
j_gene: TRBJ2-7

CDR3aa: CSVGPKVTYNEQFF
abundance: .
d_gene: .
v_gene: TRBV29-1
j_gene: TRBJ2-1

CDR3aa: CASSLEGGTTGELFF
abundance: .
d_gene: .
v_gene: TRBV7-9
j_gene: TRBJ2-2

CDR3aa: CSAEPGLAQNYNEQFF
abundance: few
d_gene: TRBD2
v_gene: TRBV20-1
j_gene: TRBJ2-1

CDR3aa: CSARDKRGLNTGELFF
abundance: .
d_gene: .
v_gene: TRBV20-1
j_gene: TRBJ2-2

CDR3aa: CASSLGLATYNEQFF
abundance: many
d_gene: TRBD2
v_gene: TRBV7-2
j_gene: TRBJ2-1

CDR3aa: CASSLTRQGYGYTF
abundance: .
d_gene: TRBD1
v_gene: TRBV12-3/TRBV12-4
j_gene: TRBJ1-2

CDR3aa: CASRVDRGRTDTQYF
abundance: few
d_gene: TRBD1
v_gene: TRBV28
j_gene: TRBJ2-3

CDR3aa: CASSLLAGGFTEAFF
abundance: many
d_gene: TRBD1
v_gene: TRBV12-3/TRBV12-4
j_gene: TRBJ1-1

CDR3aa: CSARATVGNEQFF
abundance: few
d_gene: .
v_gene: TRBV20-1
j_gene: TRBJ2-1

CDR3aa: CASSVSGMLSYEQYF
abundance: few
d_gene: .
v_gene: TRBV28
j_gene: TRBJ2-7

CDR3aa: CASSEGRFQETQYF
abundance: few
d_gene: .
v_gene: TRBV2
j_gene: TRBJ2-5

CDR3aa: CSARVTPNQPQHF
abundance: few
d_gene: .
v_gene: TRBV20-1
j_gene: TRBJ1-5

CDR3aa: CASSTIAGGYNEQFF
abundance: few
d_gene: TRBD2
v_gene: TRBV19
j_gene: TRBJ2-1

CDR3aa: CASSLGGSQETQYF
abundance: many
d_gene: .
v_gene: TRBV7-2
j_gene: TRBJ2-5

CDR3aa: CASSPVQGAMNTEAFF
abundance: .
d_gene: TRBD1
v_gene: TRBV18
j_gene: TRBJ1-1

CDR3aa: CASSHIGTSKDTQYF
abundance: .
d_gene: TRBD2
v_gene: TRBV14
j_gene: TRBJ2-3

CDR3aa: CSARLQGPVTEAFF
abundance: few
d_gene: TRBD1
v_gene: TRBV20-1
j_gene: TRBJ1-1

CDR3aa: CASSLTTGQGYETQYF
abundance: .
d_gene: TRBD1
v_gene: TRBV4-2
j_gene: TRBJ2-5

CDR3aa: CASSFRVAGSLRPQETQYF
abundance: many
d_gene: .
v_gene: TRBV7-2
j_gene: TRBJ2-5

CDR3aa: CASSLDREAQFF
abundance: few
d_gene: .
v_gene: TRBV11-2
j_gene: TRBJ2-1

CDR3aa: CASRTRPGVREETQYF
abundance: few
d_gene: .
v_gene: TRBV12-3/TRBV12-4
j_gene: TRBJ2-5

CDR3aa: CASSLVGFRGGETQYF
abundance: few
d_gene: .
v_gene: TRBV11-2
j_gene: TRBJ2-5

CDR3aa: CASSLTQDSSYEQYF
abundance: .
d_gene: .
v_gene: TRBV7-8
j_gene: TRBJ2-7

CDR3aa: CSASGRAGSYEQYF
abundance: .
d_gene: TRBD2
v_gene: TRBV20-1
j_gene: TRBJ2-7

CDR3aa: CASSLSPWGGTDTQYF
abundance: .
d_gene: .
v_gene: TRBV7-8
j_gene: TRBJ2-3

CDR3aa: CANSLWGQGQYF
abundance: .
d_gene: .
v_gene: TRBV5-1
j_gene: TRBJ2-7

CDR3aa: CASSVNRVPQETQYF
abundance: .
d_gene: .
v_gene: TRBV25-1
j_gene: TRBJ2-5

CDR3aa: CASSVVSDSEAFF
abundance: few
d_gene: .
v_gene: TRBV9
j_gene: TRBJ1-1

CDR3aa: CASSFGGSSNQPQHF
abundance: few
d_gene: .
v_gene: TRBV12-3/TRBV12-4
j_gene: TRBJ1-5

CDR3aa: CASSYGQASYEQYF
abundance: few
d_gene: .
v_gene: TRBV6-2/TRBV6-3
j_gene: TRBJ2-7

CDR3aa: CASSWQGGETQYF
abundance: .
d_gene: .
v_gene: TRBV6-5
j_gene: TRBJ2-5

CDR3aa: CSAALTGVETQYF
abundance: few
d_gene: TRBD1
v_gene: TRBV20-1
j_gene: TRBJ2-5